Shown below are 20 T cell receptor beta chains from a single sample sequenced in a study of shared clonotypes between healthy human individuals. The naive CD8 subset, CD45RO-negative cells positively selected for CCR7, excluded terminally differentiated effector memory CD45RA+ cells. The data were produced by immunoSEQ multiplex PCR, yet TCRdb's version contains in-frame clones alone and is incomplete. The sample includes approximately 2,000,000 clones, just under 95% of them seen just once. Sequenced material: naive CD8+ T cells from PBMCs. Receptor source: a man between 18 and 35 years old in good health. Some clones in this sample may be carry-over from other donors' samples.

The rearrangement joins TRBV6-6 to TRBJ2-5, with D perhaps assigned TRBD1 or TRBD2 (5 bases each). V gave up 5 bases and J gave up 2 bases, with 9 bases separating them. Germline values: CDR1 MNHNY, CDR2 SVGAGI (reference sequence). CDR3 length equals 13 residues. DNA for the CDR3: TGTGCCAGCAGTCCCGGGACGCAAGAGACCCAGTACTTC. It translates to CASSPGTQETQYF.

This clone was seen just once. The gene calls are TRBV18 and TRBJ2-1; the match to TRBD1 covers 12 bases. V lost 3 bases and J lost 7; bases outside the gene matches: 13. Germline CDR1 reads KGHSH; CDR2 reads LQKENI. The CDR3 contains 18 residues. The CDR3 loop is CASSPREPGQGAINEQFF. CDR3 nucleotides: TGTGCCAGCTCACCGAGAGAACCGGGACAGGGGGCGATTAATGAGCAGTTCTTC.

The V gene is TRBV28, the J gene TRBJ1-2; D call uncertain. Germline values: CDR1 MDHEN, CDR2 SYDVKM. Trimming took off 3 bases at V and 10 bases at J, with 9 bases between the two ends. The CDR3 is 11 amino acids. The CDR3 loop reads CASSLSGPYTF. The CDR3 nucleotides are TGTGCCAGCAGTTTGTCGGGCCCCTACACCTTC.

This rearrangement joins TRBV25-1 to TRBJ2-7; D possibly corresponds to TRBD2 (7 bases). The CDR3 runs to 12 residues. Trimming shortened V by 7 bases and J by 2 bases, and 9 bases separated the two germline ends. Per germline, CDR1 MGHDK and CDR2 SYGVNS. The chain's CDR3 is CASTRGPYEQYF. The DNA for the CDR3 is TGTGCCAGCACGCGGGGGCCCTACGAGCAGTACTTC.

Note on this clone: This specimen includes other DNA sequences encoding the same CDR3. V and J are TRBV7-9 and TRBJ2-1; D is uncertain. Trimming took off 2 bases at V and 9 bases at J, with 2 bases between the two ends. Looked up from germline, CDR1 is SEHNR and CDR2 is FQNEAQ (reference sequence). The CDR3 consists of 10 residues. This CDR3 is CASSLSEQFF. CDR3 in DNA: TGTGCCAGCAGCTTATCTGAGCAGTTCTTC.

The chain combines TRBV19 with TRBJ1-5; TRBD1 matches 9 bases. The germline gives CDR1 LNHDA, CDR2 SQIVND (reference sequence). The CDR3 has 15 amino acids. Trimming took 5 bases from V and 5 from J; bases not matched to a gene: 7. CDR3: CASSPWRQGDQPQHF. DNA for the CDR3: TGTGCCAGTAGTCCCTGGAGACAGGGGGATCAGCCCCAGCATTTT.

The chain carries TRBV6-1 and TRBJ2-7, with D uncertain. The CDR3 is 13 residues long. Looked up from germline, CDR1 is MNHNS and CDR2 is SASEGT. Trimming took off 6 bases at V and 5 bases at J, with 14 bases between the two ends. The CDR3 region has the DNA TGTGCCAGCAGACGCACTTCGCCCCACGAGCAGTACTTC. It specifies CASRRTSPHEQYF.

V and J are TRBV9 and TRBJ2-3; 7 nucleotides line up with TRBD2. Germline V lookup: CDR1 SGDLS, CDR2 YYNGEE. V shed 3 bases and J 10 bases; nucleotides not matched to a gene: 8. This CDR3 comprises 13 residues. CDR3 protein: CASSAPPGRAQYF. CDR3 sequence (DNA): TGTGCCAGCAGCGCCCCCCCAGGGAGGGCGCAGTATTTT.

This chain connects TRBV7-9 to TRBJ1-1, with 7 bases matching TRBD1. Per the germline V gene, CDR1 is SEHNR and CDR2 is FQNEAQ (reference sequence). J gave up 5 bases and V 4 bases, and 7 bases lay outside the gene matches. CDR3 length: 14 residues. In DNA, the CDR3 is TGTGCCAGCAGCTCAGTAGGGACAGCTACTGAAGCTTTCTTT. The encoded protein is CASSSVGTATEAFF.

The chain joins TRBV7-9 to TRBJ2-7; TRBD1 or TRBD2 may be the D gene (7 bases each). The germline V gene encodes CDR1 SEHNR and CDR2 FQNEAQ (reference sequence). The CDR3 runs to 12 residues. V lost 5 bases and J lost 9, with 14 bases in between. The DNA for the CDR3 is TGTGCCAGCAGCCCCGACAGGGAGGGGCAGTACTTC. It codes for CASSPDREGQYF. The variable domain in full, with the rest retrieved from reference TRBV7-9 and TRBJ2-7, is DTGVSQNPRHKITKRGQNVTFRCDPISEHNRLYWYRQTLGQGPEFLTYFQNEAQLEKSRLLSDRFSAERPKGSFSTLEIQRTEQGDSAMYLCASSPDREGQYFGPGTRLTVT.

The J gene is TRBJ2-7, the V gene TRBV6-1, with a weak D call TRBD1 (6 bases). V was trimmed by 5 bases and J by 4 bases, leaving 18 bases between them. The CDR3 runs to 15 residues. Looked up from germline, CDR1 is MNHNS and CDR2 is SASEGT. The CDR3, as DNA: TGTGCCAGCAGTAAGGGGGTCGCTGTGGGGTACGAGCAGTACTTC. Residues: CASSKGVAVGYEQYF.

V is TRBV5-1 and J is TRBJ1-1, with 7 bases lining up with TRBD1. The V segment lost 4 bases and the J segment 2 bases; nucleotides outside the gene matches: 5. CDR1 SGHRS and CDR2 YFSETQ come from the germline V gene. This CDR3 is built from 14 residues. The CDR3 region is CASSHGTDNTEAFF. The CDR3 region has the DNA TGCGCCAGCAGCCACGGGACAGATAACACTGAAGCTTTCTTT.

The chain combines TRBV7-8 with TRBJ2-5; D possibly matches TRBD1 or TRBD2 (6 bases each). Germline CDR1 SGHVS, CDR2 FQNEAQ. The length of the CDR3 is 15 residues. V gave up 5 bases and J gave up 4 bases, with 17 bases separating them. CDR3 residues: CASSPRLEGGETQYF. The DNA of the CDR3 is TGTGCCAGCAGCCCCCGACTAGAAGGGGGAGAGACCCAGTACTTC.

This clone was seen a few times. The chain couples TRBV12-5 to TRBJ1-2; D not certain. Looked up from germline, CDR1 is LGHNT and CDR2 is FRNRAP. The germline V and J ends were trimmed by 6 bases and 3 bases, with 8 bases remaining between them. CDR3 length: 12 residues. This CDR3 reads CASGTDHYGYTF. In DNA, the CDR3 is TGTGCTAGTGGCACAGATCACTATGGCTACACCTTC. Based on the CDR3 plus reference TRBV12-5 and TRBJ1-2, the full variable domain is DARVTQTPRHKVTEMGQEVTMRCQPILGHNTVFWYRQTMMQGLELLAYFRNRAPLDDSGMPKDRFSAEMPDATLATLKIQPSEPRDSAVYFCASGTDHYGYTFGSGTRLTVV.

This chain joins TRBV7-9 and TRBJ2-3; D is perhaps TRBD2 (6 bases). Trimming cost V 3 bases and J 5 bases, with 21 bases left between them. CDR1 is SEHNR, CDR2 FQNEAQ, per germline (reference sequence). The CDR3 spans 17 residues. CDR3 nucleotide sequence: TGTGCCAGCAGCTTGGTACTTAGCGGTCCGGGGGTAGATACGCAGTATTTT. Protein sequence: CASSLVLSGPGVDTQYF. The whole variable domain, remainder taken from reference TRBV7-9 and TRBJ2-3, is DTGVSQNPRHKITKRGQNVTFRCDPISEHNRLYWYRQTLGQGPEFLTYFQNEAQLEKSRLLSDRFSAERPKGSFSTLEIQRTEQGDSAMYLCASSLVLSGPGVDTQYFGPGTRLTVL.

The chain links TRBV15 to TRBJ1-4; D uncertain. The CDR3 consists of 13 residues. The V and J ends lost 0 bases and 10 bases respectively, with 9 bases between them. CDR1 LNHNV and CDR2 YYDKDF come from the germline V gene (reference sequence). The CDR3 loop reads CATSREWTTKLFF. CDR3 coding DNA: TGTGCCACCAGCAGAGAGTGGACGACAAAACTGTTTTTT. The full variable domain, its missing parts supplied by reference TRBV15 and TRBJ1-4, is DAMVIQNPRYQVTQFGKPVTLSCSQTLNHNVMYWYQQKSSQAPKLLFHYYDKDFNNEADTPDNFQSRRPNTSFCFLDIRSPGLGDTAMYLCATSREWTTKLFFGSGTQLSVL.

This clone was detected once. Distinct nucleotide sequences in the sample also encode this CDR3. The chain has TRBV14 and TRBJ2-1; 12 bases fit TRBD2. The V segment lost 4 bases and the J segment 6 bases; nucleotides outside the gene matches: 4. The CDR3 is 15 amino acids. Per germline, CDR1 SGHDN and CDR2 FVKESK. CDR3 residues: CASSRGLAGSNEQFF. Written as DNA, the CDR3 is TGTGCCAGCAGCCGTGGACTAGCGGGAAGCAATGAGCAGTTCTTC.

The V and J genes are TRBV11-2 and TRBJ2-2, with D unresolved. Trimming left V 10 bases short and J 2 bases short, with 8 bases between. Per germline, CDR1 SGHAT and CDR2 FQNNGV. The CDR3 sequence is 12 residues long. The CDR3 nucleotides read TGTGCCATTCGCCTTAACACCGGGGAGCTGTTTTTT. Residues: CAIRLNTGELFF.

The chain joins TRBV7-6 to TRBJ2-7; 8 nucleotides line up with TRBD2. The germline V gene encodes CDR1 SGHVS and CDR2 FNYEAQ. The CDR3 contains 15 residues. V gave up 5 bases and J gave up 0 bases; unmatched junction bases: 6. The CDR3 DNA follows: TGTGCCAGCAGCCGGGGGGGGACGAGCTCCTACGAGCAGTACTTC. Its protein product is CASSRGGTSSYEQYF.

The chain links TRBV9 to TRBJ2-2; D is unclear. The V gene lost 0 bases and the J gene lost 3 bases, with 6 bases spanning the gap. CDR3 length equals 14 residues. Looked up from germline, CDR1 is SGDLS and CDR2 is YYNGEE. The CDR3 here is CASSVARYTGELFF. CDR3 sequence (DNA): TGTGCCAGCAGCGTAGCACGGTACACCGGGGAGCTGTTTTTT. Using reference TRBV9 and TRBJ2-2 for the parts outside the CDR3, the full variable domain is DSGVTQTPKHLITATGQRVTLRCSPRSGDLSVYWYQQSLDQGLQFLIQYYNGEERAKGNILERFSAQQFPDLHSELNLSSLELGDSALYFCASSVARYTGELFFGEGSRLTVL.